The T cell receptor (beta chain) described here comes from a study of blood T cell repertoires in COVID-19. The V gene's germline CDR1 is SGDLS and CDR2 YYNGEE. The CDR3 is 13 residues long. Deletions cut 0 bases from V and 7 bases from J, with 7 bases between. Clones were read by immunoSEQ multiplex PCR, and TCRdb kept only the in-frame ones, dropping some. This sample has 220,000 or so clones; 70% to 85% occur once, and the top ten carry about 1.3%. The sample comprised PBMCs or T cells enriched from blood (not recorded which). The chain joins TRBV9 to TRBJ2-2; tentative D call: TRBD1 (5 bases). The sequence was collected from a middle-aged woman with acute COVID-19. CDR3 DNA sequence: TGTGCCAGCAGCGTAGAGGGGTTCGGGGAGCTGTTTTTT. As protein: CASSVEGFGELFF.